The rows below give T cell receptor beta chains drawn from one sample of a study of OX40 agonist ivuxolimab in advanced cancers. The repertoire was sequenced with immunoSEQ multiplex PCR; TCRdb's copy has only in-frame clones and lacks some. This table has more than 50,000 clones, roughly nine tenths appearing once. The starting material was CD4+ or CD8+ T cells sorted from blood, obtained in a trial of the OX40 agonist ivuxolimab. These receptors all come from an adult with an advanced solid tumor such as melanoma, head and neck, liver or kidney cancer. CDR3s include the opening cysteine and the closing phenylalanine or tryptophan. The order of the fields is clone size, V gene, CDR3 protein. The size field is filled for only some rows; it gives once, few, many or a size class.

>-|TRBV19
CASNRGQEDPQHF
>-|TRBV4-2
CASSQGTVSYEQYF
>-|TRBV2
CASSLQGARGVTEAFF
>-|TRBV6-1
CASSHVGEQYF
>once|TRBV19
CASSRLTNRLGDTQYF
>few|TRBV14
CASSQGLWGTAYEQYF
>-|TRBV2
CASSDWVVNTEAFF
>-|TRBV7-3
CASSATGTGAMPDGYTF
>few|TRBV5-1
CASSPTGERGDTQYF
>-|TRBV6-5
CASSYLGAEQYF
>-|TRBV4-2
CASSQDRSSYNSPLHF
>-|TRBV18
CASSPRSGLPEDTQYF
>once|TRBV14
CASSPHGQGHYGYTF
>few|TRBV6-6
CASSYRDWQDEQYF
>-|TRBV5-3
CARSLRGVGETQYF
>-|TRBV19
CASRLVGAGQPQHF
>-|TRBV9
CASSLRQAFDTQYF
>-|TRBV19
CASSIGEGYEQYF
>-|TRBV6-5
CASSYRGGYTF
>-|TRBV7-6
CASSPRTGGNTEAFF
>-|TRBV11-2
CASSLGAGRTETQYF
>few|TRBV2
CASSEFEDDPTF
>-|TRBV10-2
CASSGRVGVNEKLFF
>-|TRBV19
CASSISPLTDTQYF
>once|TRBV5-1
CASSLGGGTMNTEAFF
>once|TRBV2
CASSEFSSGANVLTF
>-|TRBV5-1
CASSLDSGDEQYF
>-|TRBV30
CAWSPRPGTGLNTEAFF
>few|TRBV5-4
CASSLIGEQFF
>-|TRBV5-1
CASSLEGGEKYF
>-|TRBV4-2
CASSRGLAGSTDTQYF
>-|TRBV6-1
CASRKTGGLNQPQHF
>-|TRBV19
CASSEGRREETQYF